The 25 T cell receptor beta chains in this list originate from one sample, sequenced in a study of blood T cells in healthy people across ages. Primers used in a second PCR of about 7 to 12 cycles were a sample-barcoded 5' primer and a J-beta primer mix. TCRdb re-called the 5' RACE reads through MiXCR, storing one row per CDR3 protein. The repertoire holds 1.4 million or so distinct CDR3 sequences, with roughly two fifths as singletons. The sequencing input was blood. The origin of the receptors is a young woman in good health.

The CDR3 protein is CASSRTDLSRQAAGELFF. CDR3 in DNA: TGCGCCAGCAGCCGCACCGACTTATCCAGACAGGCTGCCGGGGAGCTGTTTTTT. This chain links TRBV4-3 with TRBJ2-2, with D tentatively TRBD1 (6 bases). The CDR3 runs 18 residues. Trimming removed 4 bases from V and 6 bases from J, with 24 bases in between. Germline V gives CDR1 LGHNA, CDR2 YSLEER.

The V gene is TRBV27, the J gene TRBJ2-5; 7 bases fit TRBD2. The CDR3 length is 13 residues. Germline V gene sequence: CDR1 MNHEY, CDR2 SMNVEV (reference sequence). V trimming: 11 bases; J trimming: 11 bases; junction bases outside the gene matches: 17. The chain's CDR3 is CASGGLPYNEQYF. CDR3 DNA sequence: TGTGCCTCCGGGGGGTTACCCTACAATGAGCAGTACTTC.

The chain uses TRBV7-2 and TRBJ1-2, with D perhaps matching TRBD1 (5 bases). The CDR3 has 12 amino acids. V was shortened by 4 bases and J by 7 bases, with 10 bases between the two germline ends. CDR1 is SGHTA and CDR2 is FQGNSA in the germline V gene. The CDR3 DNA reads TGTGCCAGCAGCTCATCAGGGTCTGGCTACACCTTC. Amino acids: CASSSSGSGYTF.

The gene calls are TRBV28 and TRBJ2-7, with 7 nucleotides matching TRBD1. The germline CDR1 and CDR2 sequences are MDHEN and SYDVKM. Germline trimming cut 6 bases from V and 7 bases from J; bases unmatched to any gene: 15. The CDR3 has 15 amino acids. The CDR3 DNA sequence: TGTGCCAGCAGCTTAATAGATCGGACAGGTCAAGAGCAGTACTTC. Translated: CASSLIDRTGQEQYF.

The chain recombines TRBV20-1 with TRBJ2-1; 8 bases line up with TRBD2. The CDR3 covers 15 residues. Germline CDR1 is DFQATT and CDR2 is SNEGSKA (reference sequence). V was clipped by 6 bases and J by 0 bases; unmatched bases: 7. This CDR3 reads CSAAVGGASYNEQFF. In DNA form, the CDR3 reads TGCAGTGCCGCCGTCGGGGGGGCCTCCTACAATGAGCAGTTCTTC.

Concerning this clonotype: A much larger clone differs by one base, so this may be a read error. The chain employs TRBV29-1 and TRBJ2-1, with 10 positions matching TRBD1. Per the germline V gene, CDR1 is SQVTM and CDR2 is ANQGSEA. This CDR3 comprises 19 residues. CDR3 region: CGVPDFGTGAFSSYNEQFF. The CDR3 DNA reads as TGCGGCGTTCCAGACTTCGGGACAGGGGCCTTTAGCTCCTACAATGAGCAGTTCTTC.

The chain employs TRBV7-9 and TRBJ2-1, with 9 bases fitting TRBD1. Germline CDR1 reads SEHNR; CDR2 reads FQNEAQ (reference sequence). The CDR3 loop spans 12 amino acids. With V trimmed by 6 bases and J by 10 bases, 4 bases remained unmatched. In nucleotides, the CDR3 is TGTGCCAGCAGGCGGACAGGGGCCGAGCAGTTCTTC. It is translated as CASRRTGAEQFF.

V and J are TRBV7-9 and TRBJ2-7; 8 bases match TRBD2. V dropped 6 bases and J dropped 6; count of bases not matched to a gene: 7. The CDR3 consists of 13 residues. Germline assignment: CDR1 SEHNR and CDR2 FQNEAQ (reference sequence). The CDR3 protein is CASSIGGAAEQYF. DNA for the CDR3: TGTGCCAGCAGTATCGGGGGGGCCGCCGAGCAGTACTTC. Looking up the rest from reference TRBV7-9 and TRBJ2-7 gives the full variable domain: DTGVSQNPRHKITKRGQNVTFRCDPISEHNRLYWYRQTLGQGPEFLTYFQNEAQLEKSRLLSDRFSAERPKGSFSTLEIQRTEQGDSAMYLCASSIGGAAEQYFGPGTRLTVT.

The count of this clonotype is one. The chain uses TRBV7-9 and TRBJ2-5; 9 bases align to TRBD2. The DNA matches TRBJ2-7 better at its end, which makes the J call doubtful. This CDR3 is 16 amino acids long. Germline V gene lookup returns CDR1 SEHNR and CDR2 FQNEAQ (reference sequence). This CDR3 is CASSLRLGTSLYEQYF. CDR3 bases: TGTGCCAGCAGCCTCCGTCTCGGGACTAGCTTGTACGAGCAGTACTTC.

The rearrangement links TRBV2 to TRBJ2-3; 12 nucleotides agree with TRBD2. This CDR3 is built from 17 residues. The germline gives CDR1 SNHLY, CDR2 FYNNEI. Trimming at V came to 3 bases and at J to 3 bases, leaving 7 bases not matched to a gene. The CDR3 loop reads CASSDPTSGGNTDTQYF. The CDR3 region has the DNA TGTGCCAGCAGTGATCCGACTAGCGGGGGAAATACAGATACGCAGTATTTT.

The V and J genes are TRBV7-8 and TRBJ1-1; 7 bases are shared with TRBD1. Germline values: CDR1 SGHVS, CDR2 FQNEAQ. With V trimmed by 2 bases and J by 6 bases, 3 bases remained unmatched. The CDR3 contains 13 residues. The CDR3 is CASSLLTGAEAFF. The CDR3 DNA sequence: TGTGCCAGCAGCTTACTTACAGGGGCTGAAGCTTTCTTT.

The sample holds a few counts of this clonotype. The chain joins TRBV29-1 to TRBJ1-2, with D tentatively TRBD1 (6 bases). Germline V gives CDR1 SQVTM, CDR2 ANQGSEA. The ends were cut back, 6 bases at V and 0 bases at J, with 14 bases in the middle. The length of the CDR3 is 14 residues. This CDR3 is CSVRGVVANYGYTF. The CDR3 region has the DNA TGCAGCGTGAGGGGGGTCGTGGCTAACTATGGCTACACCTTC.

This chain links TRBV4-1 with TRBJ2-4; D is perhaps TRBD1 (6 bases). The J call may not be correct, given that the DNA end is closer to TRBJ2-7. Germline values: CDR1 MGHRA, CDR2 YSYEKL. This CDR3 contains 16 residues. The CDR3 region is CASGRLVGQLSYEQYF. The CDR3 region has the DNA TGCGCCAGCGGCCGCCTTGTCGGACAGCTATCCTACGAGCAGTACTTC.

The chain employs TRBV27 and TRBJ2-1; 7 nucleotides line up with TRBD2. This CDR3 has 19 amino acids. CDR1 and CDR2 (germline): MNHEY, SMNVEV (reference sequence). After removal of 0 bases from V and 0 bases from J, the junction contained 11 bases not matched to a gene. CDR3 DNA sequence: TGTGCCAGCAGTTTATCGATAGTTGGCGGGAGAGGCTCCTACAATGAGCAGTTCTTC. It specifies CASSLSIVGGRGSYNEQFF.

CDR3: CASMTTGGWRDTQYF. The CDR3 bases are TGTGCCAGCATGACGACAGGGGGCTGGAGAGATACGCAGTATTTT. The chain employs TRBV25-1 and TRBJ2-3; TRBD1 matches at 10 bases. The CDR3 covers 15 residues. With 7 bases clipped from V and 5 bases from J, the junction kept 9 bases outside the gene matches. From germline, CDR1 is MGHDK and CDR2 SYGVNS.

The chain is built from TRBV27 and TRBJ2-5; D possibly matches TRBD1 or TRBD2 (6 bases each). The DNA end lines up better with TRBJ2-7; the J call may be wrong. Germline values: CDR1 MNHEY, CDR2 SMNVEV (reference sequence). This CDR3 has 14 amino acids. In DNA, the CDR3 is TGTGCCAGCAGTTTAAGAGGGGGGCACTACGAGCAGTACTTC. Translated, it gives CASSLRGGHYEQYF.

Only one count was recorded for this clonotype. The rearrangement joins TRBV12-3 or TRBV12-4 to TRBJ2-1; 11 bases align to TRBD2. The DNA matches TRBJ2-7 better at its end, which makes the J call doubtful. The CDR3 extends over 17 amino acids. The CDR3: CASSLVASGGPYNEQYF. The CDR3, as DNA: TGTGCCAGCAGTTTAGTTGCTAGCGGGGGGCCCTACAATGAGCAGTACTTC.

Details on this clonotype: This clone may be a read error of a much larger clone one base away. The rearrangement joins TRBV20-1 to TRBJ2-7, with a weak D call TRBD2 (5 bases). Germline V CDR1 and CDR2: DFQATT, SNEGSKA (reference sequence). This CDR3 spans 14 amino acids. CDR3 protein: CSARVGVLGYEQDF. The CDR3 DNA sequence: TGCAGTGCTAGAGTGGGAGTTCTCGGCTACGAGCAGGACTTC.

As for this clonotype: An end of the junction does not agree with germline; a read error may underlie this. The rearrangement uses TRBV11-1 and TRBJ2-1; 16 bases align to TRBD2. Germline-derived CDR1 and CDR2 are SGHAT and FQDESV (reference sequence). CDR3 length: 17 residues. The CDR3 coding sequence is TGTGCCAGCAGCCTCGGGACTAGCGGGAGGGCTTACAATGAGCGGTTCTTC. As protein: CASSLGTSGRAYNERFF.

V usage is TRBV7-2 and J usage is TRBJ2-1; 9 bases are a match to TRBD2. The CDR3 has 17 residues. V gave up 6 bases and J gave up 4 bases; unmatched junction bases: 13. Germline V lookup: CDR1 SGHTA, CDR2 FQGNSA. The CDR3 loop reads CASSHGPPSGNYNEQFF. The CDR3 DNA reads TGTGCCAGCAGTCATGGACCCCCTAGCGGGAATTACAATGAGCAGTTCTTC. Filled out from reference TRBV7-2 and TRBJ2-1, the complete variable domain reads GAGVSQSPSNKVTEKGKDVELRCDPISGHTALYWYRQSLGQGLEFLIYFQGNSAPDKSGLPSDRFSAERTGGSVSTLTIQRTQQEDSAVYLCASSHGPPSGNYNEQFFGPGTRLTVL.

V usage is TRBV20-1 and J usage is TRBJ1-6, with 8 nucleotides matching TRBD1. From germline, CDR1 is DFQATT and CDR2 SNEGSKA (reference sequence). V was pared by 5 bases and J by 10 bases, with 13 bases of the junction left unmatched. This CDR3 is 15 amino acids long. Here the CDR3 reads CSARQDRGIGSPLHF. In DNA, the CDR3 is TGCAGTGCTCGCCAAGACAGGGGAATTGGCTCACCCCTCCACTTT.

This sequence joins TRBV20-1 and TRBJ1-2; no definite D call. The germline V and J ends were trimmed by 1 base and 4 bases, with 10 bases remaining between them. The length of the CDR3 is 13 residues. From germline, CDR1 is DFQATT and CDR2 SNEGSKA (reference sequence). The CDR3 DNA follows: TGCAGTGCTAGAGTCGCGGGATTCTATGGCTACACCTTC. Encoded protein: CSARVAGFYGYTF.

On this clonotype itself: The germline gene is not matched at one end of the junction; a read error may be the cause. This chain joins TRBV20-1 and TRBJ2-7, with a tentative D call TRBD1 (5 bases). The closer fit of TRBJ2-4 to the DNA end suggests the J call may be wrong. Germline V gives CDR1 DFQATT, CDR2 SNEGSKA (reference sequence). The length of the CDR3 is 19 residues. Here the CDR3 DNA reads TGCAGTGCTAGAGATTTTTTATTGACAGCAACCGTAGCCAAAGACATTCAGTACTTC. Translation gives CSARDFLLTATVAKDIQYF.

This rearrangement joins TRBV6-5 to TRBJ2-1; no reliable D call. The CDR3 has 16 amino acids. Trimming cost V 6 bases and J 0 bases, with 15 bases left between them. Germline CDR1 and CDR2: MNHEY and SVGAGI. In DNA form, the CDR3 reads TGTGCCAGCAGCCTCACCCCTCCTAGCTCCTACAATGAGCAGTTCTTC. Residues: CASSLTPPSSYNEQFF.

This clonotype turned up a few times. The J gene is TRBJ2-3, the V gene TRBV29-1; D is possibly TRBD1 (6 bases). The CDR3 sequence is 13 residues long. The germline gives CDR1 SQVTM, CDR2 ANQGSEA. The V end lost 7 bases, the J end lost 2 bases, and 13 bases lay between the germline ends. The CDR3 bases are TGCAGCGCCCAAAGGGGGAACACAGATACGCAGTATTTT. This encodes CSAQRGNTDTQYF.